This T cell receptor (beta chain) was recovered during a study of low-dose radiotherapy and immunotherapy resistance in tumors. Background on the study: Patients were given intravenous nivolumab 240 mg every two weeks plus ipilimumab 1 mg/kg every six weeks. A daily 300 mg dose of oral aspirin was taken by patients for four cycles from cycle 1 day 1.

The time point denotes: after trial treatment. Treatment: LDRT plus nivolumab, ipilimumab, low-dose cyclophosphamide and aspirin (RACIN trial). TRAV- and TRBV-specific primers were used for first-strand cDNA, which covered alpha and beta chains. With a V-primer adapter and a constant-region primer, TCRs were amplified for about 19 PCR cycles. By in vitro transcription, the isolated mRNA was amplified. TCRdb independently ran MiXCR on the reads; one entry per CDR3 protein. The sample yields 30,000 to 45,000 distinct CDR3 sequences, roughly 20% seen once. This clonotype was observed many times. The V gene end was trimmed by 2 bases and the J gene end by 6 bases; junction bases not matched to a gene: 11. The CDR3 spans 16 residues. Germline V lookup: CDR1 SQVTM, CDR2 ANQGSEA.

The sequencing here drew on PBMCs, taken after low-dose radiotherapy plus immunotherapy. The V call is TRBV29-1, the J call TRBJ2-1; TRBD2 aligns across 9 bases. This clonotype was sampled from a female donor with ovarian cancer. Here the CDR3 DNA reads TGCAGCGTTGAAATTTTCTCGCGGGAGGGCCGCAATGAGCAGTTCTTC. This sequence encodes CSVEIFSREGRNEQFF.